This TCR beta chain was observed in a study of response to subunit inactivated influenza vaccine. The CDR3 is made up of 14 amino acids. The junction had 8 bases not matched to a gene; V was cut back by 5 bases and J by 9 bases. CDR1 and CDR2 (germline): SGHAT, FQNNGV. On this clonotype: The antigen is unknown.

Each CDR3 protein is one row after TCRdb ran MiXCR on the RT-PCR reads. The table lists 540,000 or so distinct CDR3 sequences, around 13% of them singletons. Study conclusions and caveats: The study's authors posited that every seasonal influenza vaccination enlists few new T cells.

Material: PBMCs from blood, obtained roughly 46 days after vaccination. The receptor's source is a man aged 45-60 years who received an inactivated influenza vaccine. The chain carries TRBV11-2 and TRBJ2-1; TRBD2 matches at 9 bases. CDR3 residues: CASSPLAGPSEQFF. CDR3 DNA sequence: TGTGCCAGCAGCCCGCTAGCGGGGCCGAGTGAGCAGTTCTTC.